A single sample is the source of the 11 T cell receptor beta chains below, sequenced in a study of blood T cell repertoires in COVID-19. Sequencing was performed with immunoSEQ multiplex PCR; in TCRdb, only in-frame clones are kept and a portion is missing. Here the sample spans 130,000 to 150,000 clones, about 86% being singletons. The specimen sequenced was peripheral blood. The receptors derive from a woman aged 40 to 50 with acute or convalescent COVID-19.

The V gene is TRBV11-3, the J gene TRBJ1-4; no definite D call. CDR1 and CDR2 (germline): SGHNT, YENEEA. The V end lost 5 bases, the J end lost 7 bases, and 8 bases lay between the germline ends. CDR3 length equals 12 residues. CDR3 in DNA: TGTGCCAGCAGCCGGGTGGGTGAAAAACTGTTTTTT. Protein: CASSRVGEKLFF.

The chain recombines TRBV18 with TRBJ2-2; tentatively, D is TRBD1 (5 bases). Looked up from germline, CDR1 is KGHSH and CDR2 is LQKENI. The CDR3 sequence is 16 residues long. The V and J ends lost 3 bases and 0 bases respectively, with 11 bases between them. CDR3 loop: CASSPWGSPNTGELFF. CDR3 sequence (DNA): TGTGCCAGCTCACCTTGGGGCAGTCCGAACACCGGGGAGCTGTTTTTT.

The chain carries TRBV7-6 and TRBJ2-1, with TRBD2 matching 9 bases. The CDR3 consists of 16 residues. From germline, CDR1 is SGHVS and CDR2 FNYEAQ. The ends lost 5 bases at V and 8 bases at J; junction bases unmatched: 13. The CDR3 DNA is TGTGCCAGCAGCGCCAGGTCAGCGGGGGGCAGGGATGAGCAGTTCTTC. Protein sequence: CASSARSAGGRDEQFF.

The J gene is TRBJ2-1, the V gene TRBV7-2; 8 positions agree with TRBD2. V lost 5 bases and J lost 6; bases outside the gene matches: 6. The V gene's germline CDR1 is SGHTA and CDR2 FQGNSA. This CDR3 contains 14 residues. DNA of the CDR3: TGTGCCAGCAGCCCGGGGGGGGCGGTCAATGAGCAGTTCTTC. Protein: CASSPGGAVNEQFF. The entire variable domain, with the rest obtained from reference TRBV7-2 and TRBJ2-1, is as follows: GAGVSQSPSNKVTEKGKDVELRCDPISGHTALYWYRQSLGQGLEFLIYFQGNSAPDKSGLPSDRFSAERTGGSVSTLTIQRTQQEDSAVYLCASSPGGAVNEQFFGPGTRLTVL.

CDR3 loop: CASSFEGLQSYEQYF. CDR3 DNA sequence: TGTGCCAGCAGCTTCGAGGGCCTCCAATCCTACGAGCAGTACTTC. This chain connects TRBV7-2 to TRBJ2-7, with TRBD2 as a possible D gene (5 bases). The CDR3 runs 15 residues. Looked up from germline, CDR1 is SGHTA and CDR2 is FQGNSA. V lost 3 bases and J 1 base, leaving 13 bases between the germline ends.

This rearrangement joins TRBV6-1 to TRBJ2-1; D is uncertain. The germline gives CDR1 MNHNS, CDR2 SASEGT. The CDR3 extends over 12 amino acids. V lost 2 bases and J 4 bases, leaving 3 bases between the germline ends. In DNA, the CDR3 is TGTGCCAGCAGTGAACGTTACAATGAGCAGTTCTTC. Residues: CASSERYNEQFF.

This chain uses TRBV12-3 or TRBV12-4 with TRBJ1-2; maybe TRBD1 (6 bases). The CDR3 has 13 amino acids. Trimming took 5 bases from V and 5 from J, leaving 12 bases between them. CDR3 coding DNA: TGTGCCAGCAGTGTACAGGGAAATTATGGCTACACCTTC. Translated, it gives CASSVQGNYGYTF.

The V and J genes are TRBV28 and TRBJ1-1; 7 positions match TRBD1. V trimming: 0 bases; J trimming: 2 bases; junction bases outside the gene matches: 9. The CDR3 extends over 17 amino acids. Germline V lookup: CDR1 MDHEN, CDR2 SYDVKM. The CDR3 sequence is CASSLWDGRGLNTEAFF. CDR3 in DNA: TGTGCCAGCAGTTTATGGGATGGAAGGGGGCTCAACACTGAAGCTTTCTTT.

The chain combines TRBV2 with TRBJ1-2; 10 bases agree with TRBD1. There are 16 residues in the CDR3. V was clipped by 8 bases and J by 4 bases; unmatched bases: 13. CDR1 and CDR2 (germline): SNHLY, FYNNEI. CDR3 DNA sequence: TGTGCCAGCCGTCCCCAGGGGTGGACAGGGGGCTATGGCTACACCTTC. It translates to CASRPQGWTGGYGYTF.

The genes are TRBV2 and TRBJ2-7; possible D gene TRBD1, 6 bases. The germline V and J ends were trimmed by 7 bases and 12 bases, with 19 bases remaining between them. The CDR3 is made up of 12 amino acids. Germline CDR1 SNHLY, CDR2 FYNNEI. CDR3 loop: CASNLRDKIWYF. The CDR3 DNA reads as TGTGCCAGCAACCTCCGGGACAAAATTTGGTACTTC.

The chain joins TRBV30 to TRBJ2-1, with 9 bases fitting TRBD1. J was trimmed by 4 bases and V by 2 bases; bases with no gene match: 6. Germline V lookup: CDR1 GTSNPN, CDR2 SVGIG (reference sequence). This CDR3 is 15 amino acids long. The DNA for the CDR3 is TGTGCCTGGAGTCAGGGGACAGGGTGGTACAATGAGCAGTTCTTC. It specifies CAWSQGTGWYNEQFF.